The rows below give T cell receptor beta chains drawn from one sample of a study of blood T cells in healthy people across ages. MiXCR, applied by TCRdb to the 5' RACE reads, yields one record per CDR3 protein. The table has just over 800,000 distinct CDR3 sequences, around 62% seen once. Material: blood. The receptor source for this set is a man younger than 40 in good health. Each CDR3 is given with its conserved first and last residue. D genes are given only for firm matches. Size is omitted from some rows. Given values are once, few, many or a class for expanded clones.

V gene,J gene,clone size,D gene,CDR3 DNA,CDR3 protein
TRBV7-2,TRBJ2-7,.,.,TGTGCCTGCAGCTTAGGTTTGGGATACGAGCAGTACTTC,CACSLGLGYEQYF
TRBV27,TRBJ2-5,.,TRBD1,TGTGCCAGCAGGGCCGGGACAGGGACCGGGACCCAGTACTTC,CASRAGTGTGTQYF
TRBV20-1,TRBJ2-5,.,TRBD2,TGCAGTGCGGGCGGGGGTCAAGAGACCCAGTACTTC,CSAGGGQETQYF
TRBV7-8,TRBJ1-2,once,.,TGTGCCAGCAGCTTAGCGCGAGGGGGGCACTATGGCTACACCTTC,CASSLARGGHYGYTF
TRBV7-9,TRBJ2-7,few,TRBD1,TGTGCCAGCAGCCCAGGGACAGTCTACGAGCAGTACTTC,CASSPGTVYEQYF
TRBV29-1,TRBJ1-2,.,.,TGCAGCGTTCCCGGTAACTATGGCTACACCTTC,CSVPGNYGYTF
TRBV29-1,TRBJ2-3,.,.,TGCAGCGTTGAACCGGATATTGGCACAGATACGCAGTATTTT,CSVEPDIGTDTQYF
TRBV20-1,TRBJ2-7,.,TRBD2,TGCAGTGCTAGAGCCTCCGGGCGGGGGGGCGAGCAGTACTTC,CSARASGRGGEQYF
TRBV2,TRBJ2-1,.,.,TGTGCCAGCAGGACCGGGACCCAAAGCTACAATGAGCAGTTCTTC,CASRTGTQSYNEQFF
TRBV20-1,TRBJ1-2,.,TRBD1,TGCAGTGCTGACGAACAGGGGGCTCTTGGCTACACCTTC,CSADEQGALGYTF
TRBV4-3,TRBJ1-2,.,.,TGCGCCAGCAGCCAAGATCGGTGGCGGCGTGAGGGCTACACCTTC,CASSQDRWRREGYTF
TRBV3-1,TRBJ1-2,.,.,TGTGCCAGCAGCCAAGATCTGGGGGTGTACTATGGCTACACCTTC,CASSQDLGVYYGYTF
TRBV5-1,TRBJ2-6,.,.,TGCGCCAGCAGCTTGGATCGTGTCGGACTAGGGGCCAACGTCCTGACTTTC,CASSLDRVGLGANVLTF
TRBV6-2/TRBV6-3,TRBJ2-3,.,.,TGTGCCAGCAGTTACTCTGGGAGAACAGATACGCAGTATTTT,CASSYSGRTDTQYF
TRBV28,TRBJ1-2,.,TRBD1,TGTGCCAGCAGTTTTCCGGACAGGCCAACGGGTGGCTACACCTTC,CASSFPDRPTGGYTF
TRBV28,TRBJ2-1,.,.,TGTGCCAGCACACGCTACGACCGGGGTAACAATGAGCAGTTCTTC,CASTRYDRGNNEQFF
TRBV7-2,TRBJ2-1,few,.,TGCGCCAGCAGCCAAGATAAAACAGAGCAGTTCTTC,CASSQDKTEQFF
TRBV29-1,TRBJ2-6,few,.,TGCAGCGTTGAACCCCAGGGCTCTGGGGCCAACGTCCTGACTTTC,CSVEPQGSGANVLTF
TRBV10-3,TRBJ2-5,few,.,TGTGCCATCAGACAGGGTGACGGAGAGACCCAGTACTTC,CAIRQGDGETQYF
TRBV6-5,TRBJ2-3,.,TRBD1,TGTGCCAGCAGTCGGAATCGGGACAGTGTAACAGATACGCAGTATTTT,CASSRNRDSVTDTQYF
TRBV20-1,TRBJ1-5,.,.,TGCAGCTATTCCGCGGGGGGCGAGGGCAATCAGCCCCAGCATTTT,CSYSAGGEGNQPQHF
TRBV5-5,TRBJ2-5,.,.,TGTGCCAGCAGCTTGTACCATAGAGGGGGAGAGACCCAGTACTTC,CASSLYHRGGETQYF
TRBV12-3/TRBV12-4,TRBJ2-1,.,.,TGTGCCAGCAGAACCACACTGGGCAATGAGCAGTTCTTC,CASRTTLGNEQFF
TRBV6-6,TRBJ2-3,.,.,TGTGCCAGCAGCTTAGGACATGGCACGTATACGCAGTATTTT,CASSLGHGTYTQYF
TRBV7-6,TRBJ2-3,.,.,TGTGCCAGCAGCTTCGGGCAGCGATACACAGATACGCAGTATTTT,CASSFGQRYTDTQYF
TRBV7-2,TRBJ2-1,.,.,TGTGCCAGCAGTGATTGGGGAAGCTCCTACAATGAGCAGTTCTTC,CASSDWGSSYNEQFF
TRBV14,TRBJ1-1,.,.,TGTGCCAGCAGTTATCAGGGTATGAACACTGAAGCTTTCTTT,CASSYQGMNTEAFF
TRBV15,TRBJ2-7,few,.,TGTGCCACCAGCAGAGACATAGGTCCTTACTACGAGCAGTACTTC,CATSRDIGPYYEQYF
TRBV30,TRBJ1-2,.,.,TGTGCCTGGACGATGGGGTATGGCTACACCTTC,CAWTMGYGYTF
TRBV29-1,TRBJ2-3,.,.,TGCAGCGTTGAAGAGGAAGGGGTTCGGACAGATACGCAGTATTTT,CSVEEEGVRTDTQYF